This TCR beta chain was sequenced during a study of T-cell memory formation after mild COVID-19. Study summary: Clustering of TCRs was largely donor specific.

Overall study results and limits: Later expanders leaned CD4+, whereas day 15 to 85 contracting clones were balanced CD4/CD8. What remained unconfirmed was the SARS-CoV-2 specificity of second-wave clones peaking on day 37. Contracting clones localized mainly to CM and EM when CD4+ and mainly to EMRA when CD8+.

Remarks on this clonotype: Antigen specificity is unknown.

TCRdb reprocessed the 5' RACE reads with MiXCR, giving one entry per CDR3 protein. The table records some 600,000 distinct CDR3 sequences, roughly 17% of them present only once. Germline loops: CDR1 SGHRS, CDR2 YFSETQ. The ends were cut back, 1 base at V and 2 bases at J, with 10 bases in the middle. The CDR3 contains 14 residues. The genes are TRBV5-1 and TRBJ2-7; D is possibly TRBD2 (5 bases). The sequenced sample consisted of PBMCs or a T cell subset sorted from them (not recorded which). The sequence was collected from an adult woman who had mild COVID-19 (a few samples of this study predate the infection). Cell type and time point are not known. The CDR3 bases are TGCGCCAGCAGCTTGTCGGGGTTTGCCTACGAGCAGTACTTC. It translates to CASSLSGFAYEQYF.